A single sample gave rise to the 14 T cell receptor beta chains below, sequenced in a study of T cell responses to AZD1222 COVID-19 vaccine. Sequenced by immunoSEQ multiplex PCR; TCRdb stores in-frame clones only, minus some. The sample yields about 120,000 clones, approximately 92% seen once. The material was peripheral blood, obtained on day 0 of AZD1222 vaccination. The receptor set was obtained from an adult in good health.

J is TRBJ2-7 and V is TRBV9; no clear D gene. The ends were cut back, 5 bases at V and 7 bases at J, with 10 bases in the middle. Germline lookup yields CDR1 SGDLS and CDR2 YYNGEE. The CDR3 extends over 11 amino acids. Written as DNA, the CDR3 is TGTGCCAGCAGTAGGGTTGGGGAGCAGTACTTC. The encoded protein is CASSRVGEQYF.

The chain couples TRBV5-4 to TRBJ1-6; 10 bases agree with TRBD1. V dropped 0 bases and J dropped 6; count of bases not matched to a gene: 0. The CDR3 runs to 15 residues. CDR1 is SGHNT, CDR2 YYREEE, per germline (reference sequence). CDR3 residues: CASSLGTGGNSPLHF. The CDR3 coding sequence is TGTGCCAGCAGCTTGGGGACAGGGGGTAATTCACCCCTCCACTTT.

The chain is built from TRBV6-4 and TRBJ2-1, with 9 bases that match TRBD2. The germline V gene has CDR1 MRHNA and CDR2 SNTAGT. Trimming took 0 bases from V and 6 from J; bases not matched to a gene: 6. This CDR3 has 16 residues. Written as DNA, the CDR3 is TGTGCCAGCAGTGACTCGATACTAGCGGGTGTCAATGAGCAGTTCTTC. Its translation: CASSDSILAGVNEQFF.

The table lists this clone with a few counts. The chain joins TRBV24-1 to TRBJ1-1; D is undetermined. Between the trimmed V and J ends, which lost 5 bases and 1 base, there was a span of 10 bases. Germline CDR1 and CDR2: KGHDR and SFDVKD. The CDR3 totals 14 residues. The CDR3 loop reads CATSAGGRNTEAFF. The CDR3 region has the DNA TGTGCCACCAGTGCGGGAGGGCGGAACACTGAAGCTTTCTTT.

The chain couples TRBV11-2 to TRBJ2-1; 7 bases are a match to TRBD2. Germline V lookup: CDR1 SGHAT, CDR2 FQNNGV. The CDR3 runs 17 residues. The J segment lost 2 bases and the V segment lost 3 bases, leaving 10 bases of the junction unmatched. Here the CDR3 reads CASSFVLAGLAYNEQFF. The CDR3 DNA is TGTGCCAGCAGCTTCGTTTTAGCGGGCCTAGCCTACAATGAGCAGTTCTTC.

This clone was counted only a few times. This chain joins TRBV5-6 and TRBJ1-5; D is unresolved. The germline V and J ends were trimmed by 0 bases and 5 bases, with 3 bases remaining between them. The CDR3 consists of 12 residues. Germline V lookup: CDR1 SGHDT, CDR2 YYEEEE. CDR3 coding DNA: TGTGCCAGCAGCTTGGGGGATCAGCCCCAGCATTTT. It specifies CASSLGDQPQHF.

V usage is TRBV6-5 and J usage is TRBJ1-2; weak D call: TRBD1 (6 bases). Germline loops: CDR1 MNHEY, CDR2 SVGAGI. Trimming cost V 10 bases and J 2 bases, with 8 bases left between them. The CDR3 has 11 residues. CDR3 nucleotide sequence: TGTGCCACCAGGGGCAACTATGGCTACACCTTC. It encodes CATRGNYGYTF.

The V call is TRBV9, the J call TRBJ1-5; D unresolved. Trimming cost V 4 bases and J 9 bases, with 17 bases left between them. Per germline, CDR1 SGDLS and CDR2 YYNGEE. The CDR3 covers 14 residues. CDR3 region: CASSPRVTPPPQHF. CDR3 nucleotide sequence: TGTGCCAGCAGCCCCCGAGTAACGCCCCCGCCCCAGCATTTT.

The chain couples TRBV5-8 to TRBJ1-5; no clear D. Between the trimmed V and J ends, which lost 1 base and 2 bases, there was a span of 4 bases. Germline lookup yields CDR1 SGHTS and CDR2 YDEGEE. The CDR3 is 13 residues long. The CDR3 sequence: CASSLNRNQPQHF. CDR3 DNA sequence: TGTGCCAGCAGCTTGAATCGCAATCAGCCCCAGCATTTT.

The chain joins TRBV4-1 to TRBJ1-5, with 7 bases matching TRBD1. V dropped 1 base and J dropped 6; count of bases not matched to a gene: 3. Germline CDR1 and CDR2: MGHRA and YSYEKL. The CDR3 covers 14 residues. The DNA for the CDR3 is TGCGCCAGCAGCCAAGGGACAGGCCCTCAGCCCCAGCATTTT. Its protein product is CASSQGTGPQPQHF.

The chain has TRBV7-9 and TRBJ2-3; D gene ambiguous. The germline gives CDR1 SEHNR, CDR2 FQNEAQ (reference sequence). V dropped 5 bases and J dropped 0 bases, with 9 bases sitting between them. The CDR3 is 14 residues long. The DNA of the CDR3 is TGTGCCAGCAGCCCCTCGACTAGCACAGATACGCAGTATTTT. Residues: CASSPSTSTDTQYF.

The V and J genes are TRBV5-1 and TRBJ2-2, with D maybe TRBD1 (6 bases). The CDR3 totals 16 residues. Trimming stripped 0 bases from V and 0 bases from J, with 9 bases between. Germline V lookup: CDR1 SGHRS, CDR2 YFSETQ. The CDR3 region is CASSLGGTTNTGELFF. Written as DNA, the CDR3 is TGCGCCAGCAGCTTGGGTGGGACAACGAACACCGGGGAGCTGTTTTTT.

This rearrangement joins TRBV19 to TRBJ1-1; no firm D call. V lost 3 bases to trimming and J lost 0 bases, with 5 bases between them. Germline V gene data show CDR1 as LNHDA and CDR2 as SQIVND (reference sequence). The CDR3 runs 13 residues. Written as DNA, the CDR3 is TGTGCCAGTAGTATTAGTCTGAACACTGAAGCTTTCTTT. Translation gives CASSISLNTEAFF.

V gene TRBV11-2 combines with J gene TRBJ2-7, with a possible D match to TRBD2 (7 bases). V lost 7 bases and J 5 bases, leaving 18 bases between the germline ends. In germline, CDR1 is SGHAT, CDR2 FQNNGV. The CDR3 is 14 residues long. The CDR3 loop reads CASNSRGAVDEQYF. CDR3 coding DNA: TGTGCCAGCAACTCACGGGGGGCAGTCGACGAGCAGTACTTC.